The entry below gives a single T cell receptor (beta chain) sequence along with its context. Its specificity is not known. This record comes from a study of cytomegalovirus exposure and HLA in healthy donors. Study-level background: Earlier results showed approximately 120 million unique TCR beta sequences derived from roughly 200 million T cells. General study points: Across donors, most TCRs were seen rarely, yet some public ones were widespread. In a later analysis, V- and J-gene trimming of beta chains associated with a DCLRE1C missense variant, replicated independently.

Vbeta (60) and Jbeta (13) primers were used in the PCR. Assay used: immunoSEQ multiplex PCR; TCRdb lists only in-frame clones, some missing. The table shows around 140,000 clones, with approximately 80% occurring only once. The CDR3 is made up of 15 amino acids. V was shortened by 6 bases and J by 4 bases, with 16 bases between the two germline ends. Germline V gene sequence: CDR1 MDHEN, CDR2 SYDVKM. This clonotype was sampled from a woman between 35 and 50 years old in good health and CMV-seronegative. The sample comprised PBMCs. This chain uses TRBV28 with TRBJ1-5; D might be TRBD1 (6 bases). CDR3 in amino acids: CASSATGRGNQPQHF. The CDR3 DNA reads TGTGCCAGCAGCGCTACAGGGAGGGGAAATCAGCCCCAGCATTTT.